This T cell receptor (beta chain) was recovered during a study of cytomegalovirus exposure and HLA in healthy donors. Study-wide results and caveats: The study reported that TCR beta sequences accurately predicted HLA-A and HLA-B alleles in most subjects. Roughly uniform sequencing depth across donors was assumed, possibly incorrectly. According to an earlier analysis, most TCR beta V segments yielded productive rearrangements about 87% or about 30% of the time. Later analysis placed DRB1 highest and HLA-C lowest in TCR association rates, which differed by HLA locus.

This PCR relied on a set of 60 Vbeta primers and 13 Jbeta primers. Data came from immunoSEQ multiplex PCR; TCRdb stores just in-frame clones and leaves some out. Here the sample spans about 69,000 clones, approximately 74% being singletons. This clone has a single count. What it binds is unknown. V was clipped by 5 bases and J by 3 bases; unmatched bases: 6. Germline lookup yields CDR1 LGHNA and CDR2 YNFKEQ. This CDR3 has 15 residues. This receptor was taken from a young woman in good health and CMV-seropositive. V is TRBV4-2 and J is TRBJ1-5, with 8 bases fitting TRBD1. What was sequenced was PBMCs. CDR3 loop: CASSVSGGNNQPQHF. The CDR3 DNA reads as TGTGCCAGCAGCGTCTCAGGGGGCAACAATCAGCCCCAGCATTTT.